Listed below are T cell receptor beta chains from one sample, sequenced in a study of identical twins. From the 5' RACE reads, TCRdb called clonotypes with MiXCR, one entry per CDR3 protein. The sample lists a few hundred thousand distinct CDR3 sequences, about 13% occurring once. In addition, the sample was reused for a study of yellow fever vaccine responses in identical twins.

Material for sequencing was CD4+ T cells sorted from blood. Receptor source: a woman aged 18 to 35 in good health. CDR3s include the opening cysteine and the closing phenylalanine or tryptophan. D genes are given only for firm matches. Clone size is given for some rows only: seen once, a few or many times, or a class if the clone is expanded.

j_call	clone_size	v_call	d_call	cdr3_aa	cdr3_nt
TRBJ1-4	.	TRBV6-5	TRBD1	CASSYSRHRGHEEKLFF	TGTGCCAGCAGTTACAGCCGACACAGGGGGCATGAGGAAAAACTGTTTTTT
TRBJ2-3	.	TRBV12-3/TRBV12-4	.	CASSAGTPTRTDTQYF	TGTGCCAGCAGTGCGGGGACACCAACCCGCACAGATACGCAGTATTTT
TRBJ2-5	many	TRBV4-3	.	CASSPCECLETQYF	TGCGCCAGCAGCCCGTGTGAGTGTCTGGAGACCCAGTACTTC
TRBJ2-1	few	TRBV20-1	.	CSARDPRLPPLNEQFF	TGCAGTGCTAGAGATCCTAGGCTACCACCCCTCAATGAGCAGTTCTTC
TRBJ2-7	.	TRBV14	.	CASSQVNSNEQYF	TGTGCCAGCAGCCAAGTAAACAGCAACGAGCAGTACTTC
TRBJ2-5	.	TRBV14	.	CASSQELGGTQYF	TGTGCCAGCAGCCAAGAACTTGGGGGGACCCAGTACTTC
TRBJ2-3	.	TRBV7-7	.	CASSPLGLATDTQYF	TGTGCTAGCTCCCCCCTCGGGCTAGCAACAGATACGCAGTATTTT
TRBJ2-3	many	TRBV28	.	CASSVRTGPGGDTQYF	TGTGCCAGCAGTGTCCGGACAGGCCCCGGAGGGGATACGCAGTATTTT
TRBJ2-1	few	TRBV2	TRBD1	CASTRQGQGYNEQFF	TGTGCCAGCACCCGTCAGGGACAGGGCTACAATGAGCAGTTCTTC
TRBJ2-2	few	TRBV29-1	TRBD2	CSAAGTSGRVFGGELFF	TGCAGCGCAGCCGGGACTAGCGGGAGAGTTTTCGGCGGTGAGCTGTTTTTT
TRBJ1-4	many	TRBV7-2	.	CASSSPGEKLFF	TGTGCCAGCTCTAGTCCGGGGGAAAAACTGTTTTTT
TRBJ2-3	.	TRBV6-1	TRBD2	CASNPSGGPVTDTQYF	TGTGCCAGCAACCCGAGCGGGGGGCCGGTCACAGATACGCAGTATTTT
TRBJ2-7	few	TRBV9	.	CASSVASGSGFEQYF	TGTGCCAGCAGCGTAGCTTCGGGGTCGGGGTTCGAGCAGTACTTC
TRBJ2-5	many	TRBV5-5	.	CASSLEPSPETQYF	TGTGCCAGCAGCTTGGAACCTAGCCCGGAGACCCAGTACTTC
TRBJ2-3	few	TRBV20-1	.	CSARDDTDTQYF	TGCAGTGCTAGAGATGACACAGATACGCAGTATTTT
TRBJ2-3	.	TRBV6-4	.	CASSVSRATDTQYF	TGTGCCAGCAGTGTTTCTAGAGCCACAGATACGCAGTATTTT
TRBJ2-5	many	TRBV20-1	TRBD2	CSARGLAGFQETQYF	TGCAGTGCTAGGGGGTTAGCGGGATTCCAAGAGACCCAGTACTTC
TRBJ2-7	.	TRBV29-1	.	CSVSSVPYEQYF	TGCAGCGTTTCGTCTGTCCCCTACGAGCAGTACTTC
TRBJ2-1	few	TRBV19	TRBD2	CASSRLSSGRWDEQFF	TGTGCCAGTAGCCGCTTATCCAGCGGGAGATGGGATGAGCAGTTCTTC
TRBJ2-3	few	TRBV19	.	CASEQQDTQYF	TGTGCCAGCGAACAGCAAGATACGCAGTATTTT
TRBJ1-2	many	TRBV6-1	.	CASRLHRETNYGYTF	TGTGCCAGCAGGCTCCACAGGGAAACGAACTATGGCTACACCTTC
TRBJ2-7	few	TRBV12-3/TRBV12-4	TRBD1	CASSWTGSHEQYF	TGTGCCAGCAGTTGGACAGGGAGCCACGAGCAGTACTTC
TRBJ2-2	few	TRBV20-1	.	CSARVSGSLELTGELFF	TGCAGTGCTAGAGTTTCAGGGTCCCTTGAACTCACCGGGGAGCTGTTTTTT
TRBJ2-6	few	TRBV24-1	.	CATSDPGAGANVLTF	TGTGCCACCAGTGATCCCGGGGCTGGGGCCAACGTCCTGACTTTC
TRBJ2-3	few	TRBV9	TRBD2	CASSGGLGNTDTQYF	TGTGCCAGCAGCGGGGGACTAGGTAACACAGATACGCAGTATTTT
TRBJ2-3	.	TRBV5-1	.	CASRTGFPGTDTQYF	TGCGCCAGCAGAACAGGGTTTCCTGGCACAGATACGCAGTATTTT
TRBJ2-7	many	TRBV5-6	.	CASSDRRVSSYEQYF	TGTGCCAGCAGCGATCGGCGCGTAAGCTCCTACGAGCAGTACTTC
TRBJ2-1	few	TRBV10-3	.	CAISESPTGEQFF	TGTGCCATCAGTGAGTCCCCGACGGGTGAGCAGTTCTTC
TRBJ2-3	few	TRBV5-1	.	CASSDVGTDTQYF	TGCGCCAGTTCGGACGTCGGCACAGATACGCAGTATTTT
TRBJ2-6	.	TRBV12-3/TRBV12-4	TRBD1	CASSPPRGLGANVLTF	TGTGCCAGCAGTCCACCTAGGGGGCTTGGGGCCAACGTCCTGACTTTC